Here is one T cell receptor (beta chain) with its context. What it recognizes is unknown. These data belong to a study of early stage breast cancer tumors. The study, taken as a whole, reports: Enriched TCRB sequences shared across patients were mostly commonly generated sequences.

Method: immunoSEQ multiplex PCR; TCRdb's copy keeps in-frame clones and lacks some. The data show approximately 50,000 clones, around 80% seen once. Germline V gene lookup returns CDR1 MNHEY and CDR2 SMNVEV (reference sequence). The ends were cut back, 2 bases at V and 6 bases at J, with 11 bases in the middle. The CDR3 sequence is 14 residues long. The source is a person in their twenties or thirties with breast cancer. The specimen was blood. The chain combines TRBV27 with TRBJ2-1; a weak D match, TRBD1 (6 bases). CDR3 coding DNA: TGTGCCAGCAGTTTACAGGGGAGAGGCAATGAGCAGTTCTTC. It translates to CASSLQGRGNEQFF.